This TCR beta chain was documented in a study of blood T cell repertoires in COVID-19. This clone was observed a few times. Germline lookup yields CDR1 ENHRY and CDR2 SYGVKD. There are 12 residues in the CDR3. The ends were cut back, 6 bases at V and 3 bases at J, with 8 bases in the middle. Authors' analysis steps: From reference gene primer amplification, estimates of nucleated cell counts were derived. Repertoires were generated with immunoSEQ multiplex PCR, while TCRdb's copy carries only in-frame clones and drops some. V, J and clone size are taken as reported in that table, and D and trimming were inferred from the DNA itself. The table shows 35,000 to 50,000 clones, with approximately 81% occurring only once.

The sequenced material came from peripheral blood. The sequence was collected from a human donor in a cohort sampled during active COVID-19. The J gene is TRBJ1-2, the V gene TRBV10-3, with D possibly TRBD1 on 6 matching bases. The CDR3 nucleotides are TGTGCCATCAGAGGACAGCACTATGGCTACACCTTC. Amino acid sequence: CAIRGQHYGYTF.